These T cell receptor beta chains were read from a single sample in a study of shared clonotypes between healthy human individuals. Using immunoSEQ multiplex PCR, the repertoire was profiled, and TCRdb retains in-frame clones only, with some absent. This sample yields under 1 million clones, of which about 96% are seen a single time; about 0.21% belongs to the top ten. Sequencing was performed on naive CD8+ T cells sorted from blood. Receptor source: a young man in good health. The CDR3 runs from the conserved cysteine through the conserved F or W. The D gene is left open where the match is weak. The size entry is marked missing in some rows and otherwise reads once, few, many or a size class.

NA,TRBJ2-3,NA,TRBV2,CASSDWSVQEADTQYF,TGTGCCAGCAGTGATTGGTCGGTTCAGGAGGCAGATACGCAGTATTTT
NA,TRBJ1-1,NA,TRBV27,CASSPLGTLEAFF,TGTGCCAGCAGTCCCTTGGGGACTTTAGAAGCTTTCTTT
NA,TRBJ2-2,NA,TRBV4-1,CASSQAAAFNTGELFF,TGCGCCAGCAGCCAAGCCGCAGCTTTCAACACCGGGGAGCTGTTTTTT
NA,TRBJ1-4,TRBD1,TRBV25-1,CASSVTFVHRGEKLFF,TGTGCCAGCAGTGTCACGTTCGTACACAGGGGTGAAAAACTGTTTTTT
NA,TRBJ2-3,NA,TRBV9,CASSPGNTQYF,TGTGCCAGCAGCCCCGGGAATACGCAGTATTTT
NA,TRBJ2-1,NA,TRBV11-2,CASRAGPNFDEQFF,TGTGCCAGCAGGGCGGGACCCAACTTCGATGAGCAGTTCTTC
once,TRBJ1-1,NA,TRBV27,CASREMNTEAFF,TGTGCCAGCAGAGAAATGAACACTGAAGCTTTCTTT
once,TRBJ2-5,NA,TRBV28,CASSFGGSGGQETQYF,TGTGCCAGCAGTTTTGGGGGTAGCGGAGGCCAAGAGACCCAGTACTTC
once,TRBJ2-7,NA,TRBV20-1,CSAGQTYEQYF,TGCAGTGCAGGGCAAACCTACGAGCAGTACTTC
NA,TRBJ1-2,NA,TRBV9,CASTSRDGYTF,TGTGCCAGCACCTCCAGAGATGGCTACACCTTC
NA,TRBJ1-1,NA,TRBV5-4,CASSLSRQLNTEAFF,TGTGCCAGCAGCTTGAGTCGACAGCTGAACACTGAAGCTTTCTTT
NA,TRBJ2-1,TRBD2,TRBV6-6,CASSYSTSGSGNEQFF,TGTGCCAGCAGTTACTCGACTAGCGGGAGTGGCAATGAGCAGTTCTTC
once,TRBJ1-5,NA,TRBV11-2,CASSLWGDQPQHF,TGTGCCAGCAGCTTATGGGGGGATCAGCCCCAGCATTTT
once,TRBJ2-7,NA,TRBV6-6,CASSYSWGEQYF,TGTGCCAGCAGTTACTCGTGGGGCGAGCAGTACTTC
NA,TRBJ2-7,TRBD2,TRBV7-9,CASSSSLAGDSYEQYF,TGTGCCAGCAGCTCCTCCCTAGCGGGAGACTCCTACGAGCAGTACTTC